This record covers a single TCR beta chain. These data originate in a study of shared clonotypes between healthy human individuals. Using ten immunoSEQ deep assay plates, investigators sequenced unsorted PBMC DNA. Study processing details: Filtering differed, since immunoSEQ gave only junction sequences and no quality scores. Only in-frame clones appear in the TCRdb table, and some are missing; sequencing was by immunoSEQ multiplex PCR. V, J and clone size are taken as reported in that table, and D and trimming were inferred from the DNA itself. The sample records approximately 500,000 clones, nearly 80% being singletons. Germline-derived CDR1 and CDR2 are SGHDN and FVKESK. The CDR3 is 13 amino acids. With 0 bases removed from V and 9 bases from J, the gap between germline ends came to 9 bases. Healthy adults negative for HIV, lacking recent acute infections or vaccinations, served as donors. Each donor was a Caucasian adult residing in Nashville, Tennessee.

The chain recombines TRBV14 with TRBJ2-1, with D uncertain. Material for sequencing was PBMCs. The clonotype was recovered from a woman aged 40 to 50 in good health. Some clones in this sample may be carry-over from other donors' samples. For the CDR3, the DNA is TGTGCCAGCAGCCAAGAAATTAGCAGTGAGCAGTTCTTC. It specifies CASSQEISSEQFF.